The 32 T cell receptor beta chains in this list originate from one sample, sequenced in a study of CD8+ T cells in alopecia areata. Treatment given: oral pan-JAK inhibitor, 5-10 mg twice daily. cDNA prepared by RNA extraction and subsequent reverse transcription served as the template for sequencing. The assay was immunoSEQ multiplex PCR, and TCRdb's table has in-frame clones only and misses some. The sample holds more than 110,000 clones, less than 70% seen once. The sequencing used CD8+ T cells sorted from blood, collected at week 4, from a patient treated with tofacitinib. The receptors were sampled from a human donor with alopecia areata.

This rearrangement joins TRBV19 to TRBJ1-1; D gene unclear. Per the germline V gene, CDR1 is LNHDA and CDR2 is SQIVND (reference sequence). The CDR3 extends over 14 amino acids. Trimming shortened V by 3 bases and J by 3 bases, and 11 bases separated the two germline ends. The CDR3 DNA reads TGTGCCAGTAGTATTGGCAGCGCGGACACTGAAGCTTTCTTT. Translated, it gives CASSIGSADTEAFF.

The rearrangement joins TRBV5-4 to TRBJ1-1; D uncertain. Germline values: CDR1 SGHNT, CDR2 YYREEE (reference sequence). V gave up 1 base and J gave up 5 bases, with 9 bases separating them. There are 13 residues in the CDR3. The CDR3 bases are TGTGCCAGCAGCTTGAGGGTAACGACTGAAGCTTTCTTT. This gives the protein CASSLRVTTEAFF.

V is TRBV2 and J is TRBJ2-3; D may be TRBD2 (6 bases). The CDR3 totals 15 residues. Trimming pared 2 bases from V and 0 bases from J, leaving 9 bases between. Germline CDR1 and CDR2: SNHLY and FYNNEI. CDR3 in DNA: TGTGCCAGCAGTGAACTAGCGATTAGCACAGATACGCAGTATTTT. As protein: CASSELAISTDTQYF.

This clone has a single count. The rearrangement links TRBV7-3 to TRBJ2-7, with TRBD2 as a possible D gene (6 bases). V gave up 5 bases and J gave up 0 bases, with 8 bases separating them. Germline assignment: CDR1 SGHTA and CDR2 FQGTGA. This CDR3 spans 13 amino acids. CDR3 DNA sequence: TGTGCCAGCAGCCGGGAGAGCTCCTACGAGCAGTACTTC. Its translation: CASSRESSYEQYF.

The chain links TRBV10-3 to TRBJ2-1, with 11 nucleotides matching TRBD2. With V trimmed by 6 bases and J by 4 bases, 2 bases remained unmatched. Germline CDR1 is ENHRY and CDR2 is SYGVKD. The CDR3 contains 14 residues. CDR3 sequence (DNA): TGTGCCATCAGGACTAGCGGGGCGTACAATGAGCAGTTCTTC. Amino acid sequence: CAIRTSGAYNEQFF.

The chain combines TRBV6-5 with TRBJ2-7; D is perhaps TRBD2 (5 bases). V gave up 2 bases and J gave up 0 bases, with 5 bases separating them. Germline CDR1 MNHEY, CDR2 SVGAGI. The CDR3 spans 13 residues. CDR3 loop: CASSYAGSYEQYF. DNA of the CDR3: TGTGCCAGCAGTTACGCGGGCTCCTACGAGCAGTACTTC.

The table lists this clone with a few counts. The chain is built from TRBV29-1 and TRBJ1-2; 10 nucleotides line up with TRBD1. Germline V gives CDR1 SQVTM, CDR2 ANQGSEA. The V gene end was trimmed by 6 bases and the J gene end by 4 bases; junction bases not matched to a gene: 8. This CDR3 region has 14 residues. The CDR3 DNA reads TGCAGCGTCGCGGACAGGGGGGGAAGCTATGGCTACACCTTC. Translated: CSVADRGGSYGYTF. Variable domain in full (rest from reference TRBV29-1 and TRBJ1-2): SAVISQKPSRDICQRGTSLTIQCQVDSQVTMMFWYRQQPGQSLTLIATANQGSEATYESGFVIDKFPISRPNLTFSTLTVSNMSPEDSSIYLCSVADRGGSYGYTFGSGTRLTVV.

This clone was seen a handful of times. The chain combines TRBV29-1 with TRBJ1-2; D is ambiguous. V was pared by 1 base and J by 5 bases, with 11 bases between. Germline assignment: CDR1 SQVTM and CDR2 ANQGSEA. The CDR3 consists of 13 residues. The CDR3 DNA follows: TGCAGCGTTGAAGCTTGGGGAGAATATGGCTACACCTTC. It codes for CSVEAWGEYGYTF.

This clone was seen only a few times. For the CDR3, the DNA is TGTGCCAGCAGCTTAGGGGGGGCCCCAGATACGCAGTATTTT. It yields the protein CASSLGGAPDTQYF. The rearrangement uses TRBV11-2 and TRBJ2-3; the D call may be TRBD1 or TRBD2 (6 bases each). There are 14 residues in the CDR3. With 1 base removed from V and 4 bases from J, the gap between germline ends came to 9 bases. The germline CDR1 and CDR2 sequences are SGHAT and FQNNGV.

The chain is built from TRBV25-1 and TRBJ1-1; D is unclear. The CDR3 totals 14 residues. Trimming left V 7 bases short and J 1 base short, with 13 bases between. Germline V gene data show CDR1 as MGHDK and CDR2 as SYGVNS. CDR3: CASNPLEGNTEAFF. The CDR3 coding sequence is TGTGCCAGCAACCCTCTTGAGGGGAACACTGAAGCTTTCTTT.

This chain uses TRBV2 with TRBJ1-5; weak D call: TRBD1 (5 bases). Trimming removed 5 bases from V and 7 bases from J, with 9 bases in between. There are 12 residues in the CDR3. Germline V gives CDR1 SNHLY, CDR2 FYNNEI. The CDR3 nucleotides are TGTGCCAGCAGTCCCCAGGGACAGCCCCAGCATTTT. Translating gives CASSPQGQPQHF. The full variable domain, its missing parts supplied by reference TRBV2 and TRBJ1-5, is EPEVTQTPSHQVTQMGQEVILRCVPISNHLYFYWYRQILGQKVEFLVSFYNNEISEKSEIFDDQFSVERPDGSNFTLKIRSTKLEDSAMYFCASSPQGQPQHFGDGTRLSIL.

In this sample, this clone turned up many times. This chain connects TRBV13 to TRBJ2-7, with D perhaps TRBD1 (6 bases). CDR3 size: 14 residues. Germline V gene data show CDR1 as PRHDT and CDR2 as FYEKMQ (reference sequence). V was trimmed by 5 bases and J by 6 bases, leaving 17 bases between them. CDR3 region: CASSPRYRDAEQYF. In nucleotides, the CDR3 is TGTGCCAGCAGCCCCCGCTACAGGGATGCCGAGCAGTACTTC. Together with reference TRBV13 and TRBJ2-7, the CDR3 gives the full variable domain: AAGVIQSPRHLIKEKRETATLKCYPIPRHDTVYWYQQGPGQDPQFLISFYEKMQSDKGSIPDRFSAQQFSDYHSELNMSSLELGDSALYFCASSPRYRDAEQYFGPGTRLTVT.

This clone was recorded a few times. The J gene is TRBJ2-3, the V gene TRBV10-3; TRBD1 agrees at 9 bases. Germline CDR1 reads ENHRY; CDR2 reads SYGVKD. V dropped 2 bases and J dropped 4; count of bases not matched to a gene: 4. The CDR3 covers 15 residues. CDR3: CAISETTGGSDTQYF. The CDR3 bases are TGTGCCATCAGTGAGACGACAGGGGGGTCAGATACGCAGTATTTT.

This rearrangement joins TRBV6-6 to TRBJ2-7, with 8 bases fitting TRBD1. The CDR3 spans 13 residues. Germline-derived CDR1 and CDR2 are MNHNY and SVGAGI (reference sequence). The trim removed 10 bases at V and 2 bases at J, leaving 7 bases unmatched. This CDR3 reads CATSDRVTYEQYF. The CDR3 DNA is TGTGCCACCTCGGACAGGGTAACCTACGAGCAGTACTTC.

This clone was seen a single time. CDR3 protein: CAWSVGALSNQPQHF. The CDR3 DNA is TGTGCCTGGAGTGTTGGCGCGTTAAGCAATCAGCCCCAGCATTTT. This sequence joins TRBV30 and TRBJ1-5; D ambiguous. Germline V lookup: CDR1 GTSNPN, CDR2 SVGIG (reference sequence). The V gene lost 0 bases and the J gene lost 1 base, with 10 bases spanning the gap. The CDR3 totals 15 residues. The full variable domain, in which reference TRBV30 and TRBJ1-5 provide the parts outside the CDR3, is SQTIHQWPATLVQPVGSPLSLECTVEGTSNPNLYWYRQAAGRGLQLLFYSVGIGQISSEVPQNLSASRPQDRQFILSSKKLLLSDSGFYLCAWSVGALSNQPQHFGDGTRLSIL.

V and J are TRBV6-6 and TRBJ1-1, with D tentatively TRBD1 (6 bases). This CDR3 contains 13 residues. V was pared by 4 bases and J by 5 bases, with 11 bases between. The germline V gene has CDR1 MNHNY and CDR2 SVGAGI (reference sequence). The chain's CDR3 is CASSFTGRTEAFF. Here the CDR3 DNA reads TGTGCCAGCAGTTTTACAGGGAGGACTGAAGCTTTCTTT.

Points on this clone: The junction departs from the called germline gene at one end, perhaps through a read error. CDR3 DNA sequence: TGTGCCTGGAGTGTACTAGACAATAAGCAGTTCTTC. It yields the protein CAWSVLDNKQFF. This chain joins TRBV30 and TRBJ2-1, with D possibly TRBD2 on 5 matching bases. The CDR3 is 12 residues long. CDR1 is GTSNPN, CDR2 SVGIG, per germline (reference sequence).

Written as DNA, the CDR3 is TGCAGCGTTGATCCCGCAGCGGGGGGTGAGCAGTTCTTC. Its protein product is CSVDPAAGGEQFF. V and J are TRBV29-1 and TRBJ2-1, with 9 nucleotides matching TRBD2. Germline lookup yields CDR1 SQVTM and CDR2 ANQGSEA. The CDR3 runs to 13 residues. V gave up 3 bases and J gave up 9 bases; unmatched junction bases: 6.

V and J are TRBV30 and TRBJ2-4, with D unresolved. The V gene lost 3 bases and the J gene lost 0 bases, with 15 bases spanning the gap. The CDR3 runs to 16 residues. Germline V gives CDR1 GTSNPN, CDR2 SVGIG (reference sequence). CDR3 loop: CAWSGTAPVAKNIQYF. CDR3 in DNA: TGTGCCTGGAGCGGTACAGCTCCAGTAGCCAAAAACATTCAGTACTTC.

This clone was counted between two and nine times. The chain uses TRBV4-2 and TRBJ2-1, with D possibly TRBD1 on 6 matching bases. Trimming removed 0 bases from V and 1 base from J, with 7 bases in between. This CDR3 comprises 15 residues. From germline, CDR1 is LGHNA and CDR2 YNFKEQ. The CDR3 coding sequence is TGTGCCAGCAGCCAAGATCAGGGGTCCTACAATGAGCAGTTCTTC. As protein: CASSQDQGSYNEQFF.

The chain joins TRBV4-1 to TRBJ1-2; no firm D call. Trimming left V 1 base short and J 8 bases short, with 23 bases between. The CDR3 length is 17 residues. Germline CDR1 and CDR2: MGHRA and YSYEKL. Written as DNA, the CDR3 is TGCGCCAGCAGCCAAGCCAACCCTTCAAGGGAGTTAGAGGGCTACACCTTC. This gives the protein CASSQANPSRELEGYTF.

The chain combines TRBV5-6 with TRBJ2-7; 10 bases are shared with TRBD1. Germline-derived CDR1 and CDR2 are SGHDT and YYEEEE. The CDR3 totals 14 residues. The J segment lost 7 bases and the V segment lost 3 bases, leaving 7 bases of the junction unmatched. The CDR3 DNA sequence: TGTGCCAGCAGCTCCCCCGGGACAGGGGTAGAGCAGTACTTC. This codes for CASSSPGTGVEQYF.

Here the CDR3 reads CASVGDLQPDTQYF. CDR3 bases: TGTGCCAGCGTTGGGGACCTGCAGCCAGATACGCAGTATTTT. This rearrangement joins TRBV27 to TRBJ2-3, with D possibly called TRBD1 or TRBD2 (5 bases each). The CDR3 has 14 amino acids. V was cut by 8 bases and J by 4 bases, with 16 bases left in between. CDR1 MNHEY and CDR2 SMNVEV come from the germline V gene (reference sequence).

This sequence joins TRBV7-9 and TRBJ1-1, with TRBD1 identical over 10 bases. The CDR3 runs to 14 residues. Germline assignment: CDR1 SEHNR and CDR2 FQNEAQ (reference sequence). Trimming cost V 5 bases and J 5 bases; bases outside gene matches: 5. The CDR3 protein is CASSKDRGATEAFF. The CDR3 DNA reads as TGTGCCAGCAGCAAGGACAGGGGGGCGACTGAAGCTTTCTTT. The whole variable domain, remainder taken from reference TRBV7-9 and TRBJ1-1, is DTGVSQNPRHKITKRGQNVTFRCDPISEHNRLYWYRQTLGQGPEFLTYFQNEAQLEKSRLLSDRFSAERPKGSFSTLEIQRTEQGDSAMYLCASSKDRGATEAFFGQGTRLTVV.

The V call is TRBV13, the J call TRBJ1-1, with D maybe TRBD1 (5 bases). Trimming pared 5 bases from V and 0 bases from J, leaving 7 bases between. CDR1 PRHDT and CDR2 FYEKMQ come from the germline V gene (reference sequence). This CDR3 has 13 amino acids. This chain's CDR3 is CASSPGLNTEAFF. In DNA, the CDR3 is TGTGCCAGCAGCCCAGGGCTGAACACTGAAGCTTTCTTT.

This clone was seen many times. This sequence joins TRBV6-4 and TRBJ2-3; 8 bases are shared with TRBD1. The germline V gene has CDR1 MRHNA and CDR2 SNTAGT. The CDR3 is 15 amino acids. After removal of 4 bases from V and 3 bases from J, the junction contained 6 bases not matched to a gene. In DNA, the CDR3 is TGTGCCAGCAGTGTGGAACAGGGGGAGACAGATACGCAGTATTTT. Protein: CASSVEQGETDTQYF.

V and J are TRBV5-6 and TRBJ2-6; no reliable D call. The V end was cut by 1 base, the J end by 9 bases, with 5 bases between. CDR1 is SGHDT and CDR2 is YYEEEE in the germline V gene. The CDR3 has 12 residues. In DNA, the CDR3 is TGTGCCAGCAGCTTGATTAACAACGTCCTGACTTTC. Its protein is CASSLINNVLTF.

The chain couples TRBV11-2 to TRBJ2-3; 7 bases agree with TRBD1. Trimming took 5 bases from V and 2 from J; bases not matched to a gene: 10. This CDR3 region has 16 residues. Germline values: CDR1 SGHAT, CDR2 FQNNGV. CDR3 sequence (DNA): TGTGCCAGCAGCATTAACGAGGACAGGCTCACAGATACGCAGTATTTT. It yields the protein CASSINEDRLTDTQYF.

The chain employs TRBV6-5 and TRBJ1-2; no clear D gene. Germline CDR1 MNHEY, CDR2 SVGAGI. V shed 6 bases and J shed 5 bases, with 19 bases lying between them. The CDR3 runs 15 residues. CDR3 DNA: TGTGCCAGCAGAATATCAGAGGAATCGGCTTATGGCTACACCTTC. Its translation is CASRISEESAYGYTF.

CDR3 DNA sequence: TGCGCCAGCAGAGGAGGGTTTAAGAACACTGAAGCTTTCTTT. Protein sequence: CASRGGFKNTEAFF. The chain recombines TRBV5-1 with TRBJ1-1; no clear D gene. The V and J ends lost 5 bases and 1 base respectively, with 12 bases between them. There are 14 residues in the CDR3. Germline-derived CDR1 and CDR2 are SGHRS and YFSETQ. The variable domain in full, completed from reference TRBV5-1 and TRBJ1-1, reads KAGVTQTPRYLIKTRGQQVTLSCSPISGHRSVSWYQQTPGQGLQFLFEYFSETQRNKGNFPGRFSGRQFSNSRSEMNVSTLELGDSALYLCASRGGFKNTEAFFGQGTRLTVV.

Here the CDR3 reads CASSPRTSGGSYEQYF. The CDR3 DNA sequence: TGCGCCAGCAGTCCCCGGACTAGCGGGGGTTCCTACGAGCAGTACTTC. This chain uses TRBV23-1 with TRBJ2-7; 13 bases line up with TRBD2. TRBV23-1 is an open reading frame whose function is uncertain. Unmatched junction bases numbered 4, after V lost 4 bases and J lost 1 base. The CDR3 loop spans 16 amino acids.

There are a few counts of this clone. This chain uses TRBV9 with TRBJ2-2; 7 bases align to TRBD1. This CDR3 spans 15 amino acids. The germline V gene encodes CDR1 SGDLS and CDR2 YYNGEE. V shed 0 bases, J shed 7 bases, and the junction held 6 bases outside the gene matches. The CDR3 nucleotides read TGTGCCAGCAGCGTAGCGGTAGGGGGCCTCGGGGAGCTGTTTTTT. As protein: CASSVAVGGLGELFF.